These T cell receptor beta chains were read from a single sample in a study of blood T cell repertoires in COVID-19. Generated by immunoSEQ multiplex PCR, the TCRdb table keeps only in-frame clones and is missing some. The sample carries approximately 220,000 clones, under 90% recorded once. Sequencing used peripheral blood. These TCRs come from a woman aged 55-75 years who had recovered from COVID-19. CDR3s include the opening cysteine and the closing phenylalanine or tryptophan. The order of the fields is clone size, V gene, J gene, D gene, CDR3 DNA, CDR3 protein. D genes are given only for firm matches. Not all rows give a size; the values are once, few, many and, for expanded clones, a class.

medium-sized	TRBV29-1	TRBJ1-1	-	TGCAGCGTTGACCCTTACTACACTGAAGCTTTCTTT	CSVDPYYTEAFF
-	TRBV7-8	TRBJ2-5	TRBD2	TGTGCCAGCAGCCCGGGGGCTAGCGGGACCCAAGAGACCCAGTACTTC	CASSPGASGTQETQYF
-	TRBV9	TRBJ1-4	-	TGTGCCAGCAGCGTAGGCGGGGGGGATGAAAAACTGTTTTTT	CASSVGGGDEKLFF
-	TRBV27	TRBJ2-5	-	TGTGCCAGCAGACGAAACAGGGAAGAGACCCAGTACTTC	CASRRNREETQYF
-	TRBV9	TRBJ2-3	TRBD2	TGTGCCAGCAGCGTAGAACGACGGGGAGGGGATACGCAGTATTTT	CASSVERRGGDTQYF
-	TRBV30	TRBJ1-1	-	TGTGCCTGGAAGCAGGGTGTCGCTGAAGCTTTCTTT	CAWKQGVAEAFF
-	TRBV27	TRBJ2-5	-	TGTGCCAGCAGCTCGAACACCGGCGGGGAGACCCAGTACTTC	CASSSNTGGETQYF
-	TRBV7-2	TRBJ1-2	-	TGTGCCAGCAGCTTAGTGAGAGAGAGCTATGGCTACACCTTC	CASSLVRESYGYTF
-	TRBV12-3/TRBV12-4	TRBJ1-2	-	TGTGCCAGCAGGGACAGTCGTAACTATGGCTACACCTTC	CASRDSRNYGYTF
-	TRBV11-1	TRBJ2-2	-	TGTGCCAGCAGCTTATCCACTCTGAACACCGGGGAGCTGTTTTTT	CASSLSTLNTGELFF
-	TRBV4-1	TRBJ1-2	-	TGCGCCAGCAGCCAAGTTCAGGGTGGGGGCTACACCTTC	CASSQVQGGGYTF
-	TRBV27	TRBJ2-1	TRBD1	TGTGCCAGCAGTTTGGGACAGGGAGTGTACAATGAGCAGTTCTTC	CASSLGQGVYNEQFF
-	TRBV7-6	TRBJ1-3	TRBD1	TGTGCCAGCAGCCCGGGACCCCTCCGAGGGGGCAACGGAAACACCATATATTTT	CASSPGPLRGGNGNTIYF
-	TRBV27	TRBJ2-7	TRBD2	TGTGCCAGCAGGGGACTATTAACCTACGAGCAGTACTTC	CASRGLLTYEQYF
-	TRBV18	TRBJ2-3	TRBD2	TGTGCCAGCTCACCAACTAGCGGACCCACAGATACGCAGTATTTT	CASSPTSGPTDTQYF
-	TRBV19	TRBJ1-2	TRBD1	TGTGCCAGTAGTGCTACCGGGACAGGGCTATACGGCTACACCTTC	CASSATGTGLYGYTF
few	TRBV29-1	TRBJ1-2	-	TGCAGCGTACAGGGATCCAACTATGGCTACACCTTC	CSVQGSNYGYTF
-	TRBV2	TRBJ2-1	TRBD2	TGTGCCAGCAGTGATAGCGGGGGGTACAATGAGCAGTTCTTC	CASSDSGGYNEQFF
-	TRBV12-3/TRBV12-4	TRBJ1-2	-	TGTGCCAGCAGTTTAAGAGCACCGAGTGGCTACACCTTC	CASSLRAPSGYTF
-	TRBV6-5	TRBJ2-5	TRBD2	TGTGCCAGCAGACGAGACGGCGGGGGAGGGGAGACCCAGTACTTC	CASRRDGGGGETQYF
-	TRBV2	TRBJ1-4	-	TGTGCCAGCAGTGCGGGGGGCGGAAATGAAAAACTGTTTTTT	CASSAGGGNEKLFF
-	TRBV6-5	TRBJ1-1	TRBD1	TGTGCCAGCAGTTCTTATGGACAGGGAAGTTGGGAAGCTTTCTTT	CASSSYGQGSWEAFF
few	TRBV6-5	TRBJ1-5	-	TGTGCCAGCAGTTACTCGATACAGCTCAATCAGCCCCAGCATTTT	CASSYSIQLNQPQHF
few	TRBV6-5	TRBJ2-7	TRBD2	TGTGCCTCCCGGGAGGAGGGCTCCTACGAGCAGTACTTC	CASREEGSYEQYF
-	TRBV6-2/TRBV6-3	TRBJ2-2	TRBD2	TGTGCCAGCAGTTACTCTCCTCGCGGGGGGGCCTTGGTCGGGGAGCTGTTTTTT	CASSYSPRGGALVGELFF
-	TRBV6-5	TRBJ1-1	TRBD1	TGTGCCAGCAGTTACGGGCGAGGGGGCTTAGCTTTCTTT	CASSYGRGGLAFF
-	TRBV25-1	TRBJ2-2	TRBD1	TGTGCCAGCAGTCCATACAGGGGGTCCGGGGAGCTGTTTTTT	CASSPYRGSGELFF
-	TRBV2	TRBJ1-1	-	TGTGCCAGCAGTGGGTTGGGGGCTTCGAGCACTGAAGCTTTCTTT	CASSGLGASSTEAFF
-	TRBV27	TRBJ2-3	TRBD1	TGTGCCAGCAGTTTATCGTTCCAGGGGGCTCTGGCAGATACGCAGTATTTT	CASSLSFQGALADTQYF
-	TRBV7-2	TRBJ2-5	TRBD1	TGTGCCAGCAGCTTAGGGCCGACAGGGGGTCAAGAGACCCAGTACTTC	CASSLGPTGGQETQYF
-	TRBV5-4	TRBJ2-5	TRBD2	TGTGCCAGCAGCCTTAGCGGGATCCAGTACTTC	CASSLSGIQYF
-	TRBV9	TRBJ2-5	-	TGTGCCAGCAGCGTAGGTCAGGGGAGTCCCACAGAGACCCAGTACTTC	CASSVGQGSPTETQYF
-	TRBV30	TRBJ1-1	-	TGTGCCTGGAGTCCCGCCGGGAGGGTCTCTGAAGCTTTCTTT	CAWSPAGRVSEAFF
once	TRBV30	TRBJ2-5	-	TGTGCCTGGAGTTCGCACGGTCAAGAGACCCAGTACTTC	CAWSSHGQETQYF
-	TRBV27	TRBJ2-5	TRBD2	TGTGCCAGCGCCTCTTGGGGGGGACAAGAGACCCAGTACTTC	CASASWGGQETQYF
-	TRBV25-1	TRBJ2-1	-	TGTGCCATCGACACCGTGCCCCACAATGAGCAGTTCTTC	CAIDTVPHNEQFF
-	TRBV7-6	TRBJ2-3	-	TGTGCCAGCAGCCTCGGACAGCTAACGACAGATACGCAGTATTTT	CASSLGQLTTDTQYF
-	TRBV4-1	TRBJ2-7	TRBD1	TGCGCCAGCAGCCAAACCCCAGGGGACAGGGGCGCCTACGAGCAGTACTTC	CASSQTPGDRGAYEQYF
-	TRBV4-1	TRBJ1-4	-	TGCGCCAGCAGCACCCCCAGACATCAGGAATCTAATGAAAAACTGTTTTTT	CASSTPRHQESNEKLFF
-	TRBV7-3	TRBJ1-6	-	TGTGCCAGCAGCTTAACGTTCGGGGATTCACCCCTCCACTTT	CASSLTFGDSPLHF
-	TRBV30	TRBJ2-1	TRBD2	TGTGCCTGGAGTGAAACTAGCGGGGTCTACAATGAGCAGTTCTTC	CAWSETSGVYNEQFF
-	TRBV6-2/TRBV6-3	TRBJ2-1	TRBD2	TGTGCCAGCAGTCAGCGGGGGGGTGAGCAGTTCTTC	CASSQRGGEQFF
-	TRBV19	TRBJ2-3	TRBD2	TGTGCCAGTAGTATGCGCGGGGGGGGACGCACAGATACGCAGTATTTT	CASSMRGGGRTDTQYF
-	TRBV12-3/TRBV12-4	TRBJ1-1	-	TGTGCCAGCAGTTTGGGGACAGAAGCTTTCTTT	CASSLGTEAFF
few	TRBV6-5	TRBJ2-2	TRBD2	TGTGCCAGCACTTCCCCGGGGGGCGGGGAGCTGTTTTTT	CASTSPGGGELFF
-	TRBV7-3	TRBJ1-2	TRBD1	TGTGCCAGCAGCTTAACTGGGACAGGGGATGGCTACACCTTC	CASSLTGTGDGYTF
-	TRBV7-2	TRBJ1-4	TRBD1	TGTGCCAGCAGCTTAGAAACAGGGGTCGAAAAACTGTTTTTT	CASSLETGVEKLFF
-	TRBV14	TRBJ2-7	TRBD1	TGTGCCAGCAGCCATCCGGGACAGGGCACCTACGAGCAGTACTTC	CASSHPGQGTYEQYF
-	TRBV6-5	TRBJ1-1	-	TGTGCCACCTTACTAGGACAGTCCAACACTGAAGCTTTCTTT	CATLLGQSNTEAFF
-	TRBV7-3	TRBJ2-2	TRBD1	TGTGCCAGCAGGAGACAGGGGGTCATCGGGGAGCTGTTTTTT	CASRRQGVIGELFF